A single sample is the source of the 3 T cell receptor beta chains below, sequenced in a study of blood T cell repertoires in COVID-19. Repertoires were generated with immunoSEQ multiplex PCR, while TCRdb's copy carries only in-frame clones and drops some. This sample yields 55,000 to 75,000 clones, of which around 80% are seen a single time; about 25% belongs to the top ten. The sample was peripheral blood. The receptors were sampled from a human donor in a cohort sampled during active COVID-19.

This chain uses TRBV10-2 with TRBJ2-5; a possible D gene is TRBD2 (6 bases). This CDR3 is 14 amino acids long. The germline V gene encodes CDR1 WSHSY and CDR2 SAAADI. V lost 5 bases and J lost 4, with 14 bases in between. The DNA for the CDR3 is TGCGCCAGCAGTCCTAGCGCCCTGGGAGAGACCCAGTACTTC. Its protein product is CASSPSALGETQYF.

The V and J genes are TRBV5-1 and TRBJ2-2; TRBD1 aligns across 10 bases. V lost 4 bases, J lost 5 bases, and 8 bases stayed unmatched. CDR1 is SGHRS and CDR2 is YFSETQ in the germline V gene. This CDR3 is 16 amino acids long. CDR3 in DNA: TGCGCCAGCAGCGAAACCGGGACAGGGGAGACCGGGGAGCTGTTTTTT. Protein product: CASSETGTGETGELFF.

This chain joins TRBV9 and TRBJ2-1; TRBD2 matches 12 bases. The CDR3 loop spans 17 amino acids. V lost 3 bases, J lost 7 bases, and 11 bases stayed unmatched. Germline loops: CDR1 SGDLS, CDR2 YYNGEE. The CDR3 DNA is TGTGCCAGCAGCGCTACCTCTAGCGGGAGGGCGTGGAATGAGCAGTTCTTC. It is translated as CASSATSSGRAWNEQFF.